The sequence of this TCR beta chain was determined in a study of a mutant IDH1 vaccine in newly diagnosed glioma (dated by TCRdb to the early 2020s). Background on the whole study: Vaccination started 4-6 weeks after radiotherapy alone, or was given together with temozolomide cycles in the groups whose treatment included chemotherapy. Before enrollment, most patients had been given radiochemotherapy with temozolomide as standard therapy, while the rest had received either radiotherapy alone or temozolomide alone. The week-35 safety follow-up was designated visit V12, and the week-47 end of study was designated visit V13. Longitudinal TCRB deep sequencing was done for about two dozen treated patients, wherever samples were available for exploratory analyses. Peripheral blood was collected at six visits: V03 (baseline), V05, V07, V10, V12 and V13. Of the approximately 35 treated patients, around 62% were male and around 40% were female, and a mean age of roughly 40 years was recorded.

The research as a whole found: The authors stated that sample limitations prevented analyses of patient blood samples from being reproduced. No apparent relationship was observed between pseudoprogression and alterations in the top peripheral T cell clonotypes detected by TCRB sequencing. Availability determined which PBMC samples were chosen for TCRB deep sequencing. Across multiple MHC alleles, vaccine-induced immune responses were seen in around 93% of patients.

As to this clone: Its cognate antigen has yet to be identified. Within one base of it there is no much larger clone, and no base qualities were kept.

Reading the germline V gene (reference sequence) gives CDR1 SEHNR and CDR2 FQNEAQ. From cysteine to phenylalanine, the CDR3 is 15 amino acids long. Of the read, only the CDR3 DNA is kept; its 45 bases are in frame from base 1. Trimming accounts for 3 bases at V and 3 bases at J, while the number of junction bases matched to no gene is 4. Explained via the paper, the time point label denotes: week 35, safety follow-up. Each vaccine dose, consisting of 300 ug of a 20-mer mutant IDH1 peptide in Montanide, was administered subcutaneously with topical imiquimod. Across visits V03 through V10, patients got a total of eight vaccinations, given in weeks 1, 3, 5, 7, 11, 15, 19 and 23. Donors had newly diagnosed WHO grade 3 or 4 IDH1-mutant astrocytomas with loss of nuclear ATRX. The samples were drawn from NOA16, a multicentre, single-arm, open-label phase I trial in Germany that tested a mutant IDH1 peptide vaccine in humans for the first time. Genomic DNA for TCRB sequencing was isolated from EDTA blood with the DNeasy Blood and Tissue Kit.

The library was obtained by the immunoSEQ multiplex PCR assay. Rearranged TCR beta chain sequences were amplified with the hsTCRB Kit following the manufacturer's protocol. Sequencing of TCRB libraries was carried out on an Illumina MiSeq. Per the authors' processing: The proprietary platform of the kit vendor was used for demultiplexing, trimming and gene mapping. TCRdb re-hosts the immuneACCESS table, in-frame sequences only. Its copies lack some clones; in the studies checked, an unresolved V gene accounts for under half of them, and the cause for the rest is not known. D and trimming were read from the DNA, whereas the V and J calls and clone size are those reported in that table. The sample profile shows about 48,000 clones; approximately 79% of them were found once. The ten largest clonotypes hold around 6.7% of the sample.

This sequence originates from a man between 40 and 49 years old with glioma. The sequencing here drew on PBMCs, taken from a glioma patient whose treatment included an IDH1 peptide vaccine. The rearranged chain carries TRBV7-9 and TRBJ2-7, with 11 bases in between that match TRBD2. The DNA sequence reads TGTGCCAGCAGCTTGGGGACTAGCGGCAACTACGAGCAGTACTTC. Translation gives CASSLGTSGNYEQYF.